These 31 T cell receptor beta chains were all obtained from the same sample, sequenced in a study of patients and donors after allogeneic stem cell transplantation. TCRdb itself ran the RT-PCR reads through MiXCR, one entry per CDR3 protein. The sample carries tens of thousands of distinct CDR3 sequences, about 48% recorded once. Sequencing was carried out using blood, either unsorted or a sorted T cell fraction (not recorded which). These TCRs come from a human donor who was either an allogeneic HSCT recipient or a stem cell or donor lymphocyte infusion donor (not recorded which). It is not recorded whose cells these are; they may come from a transplant donor.

The V and J genes are TRBV6-5 and TRBJ2-5; D gene ambiguous. CDR1 and CDR2 (germline): MNHEY, SVGAGI. The CDR3 is 11 amino acids. Between the trimmed V and J ends, which lost 6 bases and 5 bases, there was a span of 7 bases. The CDR3 DNA is TGTGCCAGCAGCAAAGGGGAGACCCAGTACTTC. Its translation is CASSKGETQYF.

This clonotype was seen a few times. The V call is TRBV28, the J call TRBJ1-2, with D unresolved. Looked up from germline, CDR1 is MDHEN and CDR2 is SYDVKM. With 3 bases removed from V and 7 bases from J, the gap between germline ends came to 15 bases. The CDR3 sequence is 14 residues long. CDR3 sequence (DNA): TGTGCCAGCAGTTTCCCCGACGGGATAGCTGGCTACACCTTC. Translating it yields CASSFPDGIAGYTF.

This clonotype was counted a few times. The chain joins TRBV6-2 or TRBV6-3 to TRBJ1-5; D is perhaps TRBD1 (6 bases). The germline gives CDR1 MNHEY, CDR2 SVGEGT. This CDR3 has 16 amino acids. V was trimmed by 0 bases and J by 3 bases, leaving 12 bases between them. The DNA of the CDR3 is TGTGCCAGCAGTTACTCATCGGGGGGCGCCAATCAGCCCCAGCATTTT. Protein: CASSYSSGGANQPQHF.

This clonotype has more than one count but fewer than ten. The chain uses TRBV27 and TRBJ1-5, with a weak D call TRBD1 (6 bases). V gave up 5 bases and J gave up 6 bases, with 14 bases separating them. Germline CDR1 MNHEY, CDR2 SMNVEV (reference sequence). The CDR3 loop spans 14 amino acids. The CDR3 region has the DNA TGTGCCAGCAGTGCCTACAGGGTGGGTCAGCCCCAGCATTTT. Translation gives CASSAYRVGQPQHF.

The chain recombines TRBV10-3 with TRBJ1-3; 7 bases fit TRBD1. The CDR3 is 13 amino acids. Germline values: CDR1 ENHRY, CDR2 SYGVKD. V lost 7 bases to trimming and J lost 0 bases; unmatched junction nucleotides: 0. The CDR3 coding sequence is TGTGCCATCACAGGGGGCTCTGGAAACACCATATATTTT. This encodes CAITGGSGNTIYF.

The chain employs TRBV20-1 and TRBJ1-1; TRBD1 matches at 8 bases. Germline CDR1 is DFQATT and CDR2 is SNEGSKA (reference sequence). The CDR3 runs 13 residues. V lost 5 bases and J lost 1; bases outside the gene matches: 3. As DNA, the CDR3 is TGCAGTGCTTCTGACAGGGGGAACACTGAAGCTTTCTTT. This encodes CSASDRGNTEAFF.

This clonotype was detected only a few times. The chain is built from TRBV7-2 and TRBJ1-2; D is ambiguous. V shed 3 bases and J shed 4 bases, with 6 bases lying between them. The CDR3 extends over 12 amino acids. Germline V gene sequence: CDR1 SGHTA, CDR2 FQGNSA. The CDR3 DNA sequence: TGTGCCAGCAGCTTCCTAAGCTATGGCTACACCTTC. Amino acids: CASSFLSYGYTF.

The chain recombines TRBV5-1 with TRBJ1-2; TRBD1 matches 7 bases. With 4 bases clipped from V and 4 bases from J, the junction kept 7 bases outside the gene matches. CDR3 size: 14 residues. Germline-derived CDR1 and CDR2 are SGHRS and YFSETQ. CDR3 bases: TGCGCCAGCAGCCCGACAGGGAACGGCTATGGCTACACCTTC. Its protein is CASSPTGNGYGYTF. The whole variable domain, remainder taken from reference TRBV5-1 and TRBJ1-2, is KAGVTQTPRYLIKTRGQQVTLSCSPISGHRSVSWYQQTPGQGLQFLFEYFSETQRNKGNFPGRFSGRQFSNSRSEMNVSTLELGDSALYLCASSPTGNGYGYTFGSGTRLTVV.

The gene calls are TRBV5-1 and TRBJ1-1, with TRBD1 identical over 7 bases. Trimming removed 2 bases from V and 0 bases from J; junction bases left unmatched: 1. Germline CDR1 SGHRS, CDR2 YFSETQ. This CDR3 is 14 amino acids long. The CDR3: CASSLGGLNTEAFF. The CDR3 coding sequence is TGCGCCAGCAGCTTAGGGGGCCTGAACACTGAAGCTTTCTTT.

The CDR3, as DNA: TGTGCCAGCAGCCCCGCTGTTTCCGCCGATAACTATGGCTACACCTTC. Its translation: CASSPAVSADNYGYTF. The chain links TRBV7-9 to TRBJ1-2; D ambiguous. Looked up from germline, CDR1 is SEHNR and CDR2 is FQNEAQ (reference sequence). This CDR3 is 16 amino acids long. The V gene lost 5 bases and the J gene lost 1 base, with 17 bases spanning the gap.

The chain combines TRBV12-3 or TRBV12-4 with TRBJ1-1; possible D gene TRBD1, 6 bases. Trimming left V 5 bases short and J 1 base short, with 14 bases between. The CDR3 has 15 residues. CDR3 sequence: CASSPQGQKNTEAFF. The CDR3 nucleotides read TGTGCCAGCAGTCCCCAAGGACAGAAGAACACTGAAGCTTTCTTT.

CDR3 residues: CASSYSLLTGELFF. CDR3 DNA: TGTGCCAGCAGTTACAGCTTACTCACCGGGGAGCTGTTTTTT. The V gene is TRBV6-6, the J gene TRBJ2-2; D is unresolved. This CDR3 comprises 14 residues. The V gene lost 2 bases and the J gene lost 4 bases, with 8 bases spanning the gap. The germline V gene encodes CDR1 MNHNY and CDR2 SVGAGI (reference sequence).

The chain carries TRBV5-1 and TRBJ1-2; weak D call: TRBD1 (5 bases). Trimming left V 1 base short and J 2 bases short, with 21 bases between. This CDR3 spans 18 amino acids. CDR1 SGHRS and CDR2 YFSETQ come from the germline V gene. The CDR3 nucleotides read TGCGCCAGCAGCTTGTCACGGCAGGGCGAGGCTCGCAACTATGGCTACACCTTC. This translates into CASSLSRQGEARNYGYTF.

Of note for this clonotype: One end of the junction varies from germline; a read error may be responsible. The chain has TRBV6-4 and TRBJ2-1; TRBD2 aligns across 13 bases. The length of the CDR3 is 17 residues. Germline CDR1 and CDR2: MRHNA and SNTAGT. CDR3 loop: CASSDSGLAGVNNVQFF. CDR3 in DNA: TGTGCCAGCAGTGACTCTGGACTAGCGGGAGTGAACAATGTGCAGTTCTTC.

Only one count was recorded for this clonotype. The chain is built from TRBV29-1 and TRBJ1-4; D gene ambiguous. The germline V gene has CDR1 SQVTM and CDR2 ANQGSEA. This CDR3 is built from 11 residues. Deletions cut 4 bases from V and 7 bases from J, with 7 bases between. The CDR3 DNA follows: TGCAGCGTTGGGGGAATTGAAAAACTGTTTTTT. Translating gives CSVGGIEKLFF.

This chain uses TRBV3-1 with TRBJ2-7, with D unresolved. The germline CDR1 and CDR2 sequences are LGHDT and YNNKEL (reference sequence). The CDR3 runs to 12 residues. V was cut by 1 base and J by 3 bases, with 4 bases left in between. The CDR3 here is CASSQVYYEQYF. The CDR3 DNA reads TGTGCCAGCAGCCAAGTTTACTACGAGCAGTACTTC.

The count of this clonotype is one. The chain recombines TRBV4-1 with TRBJ1-2, with 10 bases matching TRBD1. The CDR3 has 16 amino acids. CDR1 and CDR2 (germline): MGHRA, YSYEKL. V lost 1 base, J lost 9 bases, and 11 bases stayed unmatched. This chain's CDR3 is CASSQGSLDRGHRYTF. Here the CDR3 DNA reads TGCGCCAGCAGCCAAGGATCCTTAGACAGGGGGCATCGCTACACCTTC.

The table lists this clonotype with a few counts. This chain connects TRBV10-3 to TRBJ1-1, with D unclear. Germline lookup yields CDR1 ENHRY and CDR2 SYGVKD. Trimming left V 9 bases short and J 2 bases short, with 13 bases between. The length of the CDR3 is 13 residues. The CDR3 DNA sequence: TGTGCCATTAAAAGTGGGAGTAACACTGAAGCTTTCTTT. Translated, it gives CAIKSGSNTEAFF.

This clonotype occurred a few times. The chain carries TRBV7-2 and TRBJ1-1; D is ambiguous. CDR1 is SGHTA, CDR2 FQGNSA, per germline. This CDR3 has 15 amino acids. Trimming pared 3 bases from V and 5 bases from J, leaving 16 bases between. CDR3 sequence: CASSLGAATLTEAFF. CDR3 coding DNA: TGTGCCAGCAGCTTGGGTGCGGCTACATTAACTGAAGCTTTCTTT.

This clonotype was detected only once. The chain links TRBV18 to TRBJ2-3; D call uncertain. V was trimmed by 3 bases and J by 4 bases, leaving 11 bases between them. CDR3 size: 14 residues. The germline V gene has CDR1 KGHSH and CDR2 LQKENI. The CDR3 loop reads CASSPPHLADTQYF. The CDR3, as DNA: TGTGCCAGCTCACCCCCGCACCTCGCAGATACGCAGTATTTT.

The rearrangement links TRBV28 to TRBJ1-1; D possibly corresponds to TRBD1 (6 bases). Trimming shortened V by 6 bases and J by 1 base, and 15 bases separated the two germline ends. CDR1 is MDHEN, CDR2 SYDVKM, per germline. There are 15 residues in the CDR3. Here the CDR3 DNA reads TGTGCCAGCAGCTTCGCGGGGGCGAGGAACACTGAAGCTTTCTTT. This gives the protein CASSFAGARNTEAFF.

In its sample, this clonotype was seen a few times. The CDR3 DNA follows: TGTGCCAGCAGTTTAGAAGTCAGCTCCTATGGCTACACCTTC. This encodes CASSLEVSSYGYTF. The chain combines TRBV12-3 or TRBV12-4 with TRBJ1-2; no clear D gene. V lost 1 base and J lost 4, with 10 bases in between. This CDR3 comprises 14 residues.

This clonotype is classed as medium-sized. The gene calls are TRBV9 and TRBJ1-1; D possibly corresponds to TRBD1 (6 bases). CDR3 length: 15 amino acids. Germline CDR1 and CDR2: SGDLS and YYNGEE. Trimming removed 0 bases at V and 0 bases at J, with 9 bases between. The DNA of the CDR3 is TGTGCCAGCAGCGTAGGAACAGGGTTGAACACTGAAGCTTTCTTT. Translation: CASSVGTGLNTEAFF.

The chain has TRBV9 and TRBJ1-1; 7 positions match TRBD1. This CDR3 contains 14 residues. The V segment lost 4 bases and the J segment 2 bases; nucleotides outside the gene matches: 5. The germline gives CDR1 SGDLS, CDR2 YYNGEE. CDR3 DNA sequence: TGTGCCAGCAGCCCTGGACAGGAAAACACTGAAGCTTTCTTT. Translated, it gives CASSPGQENTEAFF.

This chain links TRBV12-3 or TRBV12-4 with TRBJ1-2; tentative D call: TRBD1 (5 bases). V was pared by 4 bases and J by 2 bases, with 23 bases between. This CDR3 has 18 amino acids. CDR3 sequence (DNA): TGTGCCAGCAGTTCGCAAATAGGGGTACCGGGATTCAACTATGGCTACACCTTC. Amino acid sequence: CASSSQIGVPGFNYGYTF.

The chain has TRBV4-3 and TRBJ1-4; possible D gene TRBD1, 6 bases. CDR1 LGHNA and CDR2 YSLEER come from the germline V gene. This CDR3 has 20 residues. V lost 1 base, J lost 5 bases, and 26 bases lay in between. The CDR3 nucleotides are TGCGCCAGCAGCCAAGGAATAACATCCGGGACAACGAGGGGCAATGAAAAACTGTTTTTT. As protein: CASSQGITSGTTRGNEKLFF.

This clonotype was counted a few times. The V gene is TRBV28, the J gene TRBJ1-2; 8 bases line up with TRBD1. In germline, CDR1 is MDHEN, CDR2 SYDVKM. The CDR3 extends over 12 amino acids. The trim removed 6 bases at V and 8 bases at J, leaving 5 bases unmatched. CDR3 protein: CASREDREGYTF. CDR3 DNA sequence: TGTGCCAGCAGAGAGGACAGGGAAGGCTACACCTTC.

The chain joins TRBV28 to TRBJ2-5, with 9 bases aligning to TRBD1. Germline V CDR1 and CDR2: MDHEN, SYDVKM. V shed 10 bases, J shed 1 base, and the junction held 4 bases outside the gene matches. The CDR3 extends over 13 amino acids. CDR3 in DNA: TGTGCCACCACAGGGGGCGTCCAAGAGACCCAGTACTTC. Encoded protein: CATTGGVQETQYF.

This clonotype has just a few counts. The chain joins TRBV28 to TRBJ1-2; D is uncertain. The CDR3 runs 13 residues. Trimming pared 6 bases from V and 2 bases from J, leaving 10 bases between. The V gene's germline CDR1 is MDHEN and CDR2 SYDVKM. This CDR3 reads CASRAPDNYGYTF. The CDR3 bases are TGTGCCAGCAGGGCTCCCGACAACTATGGCTACACCTTC.

In its sample, this clonotype was seen a few times. The chain uses TRBV24-1 and TRBJ1-1; D is unclear. Trimming cost V 12 bases and J 1 base, with 14 bases left between them. The germline gives CDR1 KGHDR, CDR2 SFDVKD. CDR3 size: 13 residues. Written as DNA, the CDR3 is TGTGCCTCCCGGGAAGGGCAGAACACTGAAGCTTTCTTT. This codes for CASREGQNTEAFF.

The CDR3 region has the DNA TGTGCCAGCAGCTTGGGGGCTGGCACTGAAGCTTTCTTT. It specifies CASSLGAGTEAFF. The chain uses TRBV7-3 and TRBJ1-1, with D possibly TRBD1 on 6 matching bases. In germline, CDR1 is SGHTA, CDR2 FQGTGA. The CDR3 loop spans 13 amino acids. V gave up 3 bases and J gave up 4 bases, with 9 bases separating them.